This T cell receptor beta chain was retrieved from a study of T cells in Graves' hyperthyroidism and ophthalmopathy. The V gene's germline CDR1 is DFQATT and CDR2 SNEGSKA (reference sequence). The V and J ends lost 0 bases and 0 bases respectively, with 6 bases between them. The CDR3 covers 14 residues. This clonotype was recorded many times. Authors of the study amplified TCR beta CDR3 regions from RNA transcripts. When the TCR CDR3 underwent first-round RT-PCR, the HTBI primer set was used. TCRdb reprocessed the multiplex PCR reads with MiXCR, giving one entry per CDR3 protein. The table shows hundreds of thousands of distinct CDR3 sequences, with about 35% occurring only once.

The TCR comes from a woman aged 40 to 49 with Graves' hyperthyroidism. The sample comprised blood. The chain combines TRBV20-1 with TRBJ1-5; D uncertain. CDR3 region: CSAREVVSNQPQHF. The CDR3 DNA reads TGCAGTGCTAGAGAGGTGGTTAGCAATCAGCCCCAGCATTTT.